Listed below are T cell receptor beta chains from one sample, sequenced in a study of blood T cell repertoires in COVID-19. Here immunoSEQ multiplex PCR was the method, and the copy in TCRdb shows in-frame clones only, minus some. Among around 42,000 clones listed, approximately 85% were seen once. Sequenced material: peripheral blood. The origin of the receptors is a woman in her seventies in a cohort sampled during active COVID-19. Each CDR3 is given with its conserved first and last residue. A D gene is named only where the DNA matches it firmly. Some rows have no size entry. The others give once, few or many, or a class for an expanded clone.

clone_size	d_call	v_call	j_call	cdr3_aa	cdr3_nt
-	TRBD2	TRBV5-6	TRBJ2-7	CASSSLLTSGSYEQYF	TGTGCCAGCAGCTCCCTACTGACTAGCGGGAGCTACGAGCAGTACTTC
-	TRBD2	TRBV7-9	TRBJ2-7	CASSHPSGGRGEQYF	TGTGCCAGCAGCCATCCTAGCGGGGGACGAGGAGAGCAGTACTTC
-	TRBD1	TRBV18	TRBJ2-1	CASSLRQGALNEQFF	TGTGCCAGCTCACTACGACAGGGGGCGCTTAATGAGCAGTTCTTC
-	TRBD2	TRBV7-8	TRBJ2-7	CASSLGGGYEQYF	TGTGCCAGCAGCTTAGGCGGGGGCTACGAGCAGTACTTC
-	-	TRBV29-1	TRBJ1-2	CSVEQGGYTF	TGCAGCGTTGAACAGGGAGGCTACACCTTC
-	TRBD1	TRBV6-5	TRBJ1-6	CAARRDRGNSPLHF	TGTGCCGCCCGTCGCGACAGGGGTAATTCACCCCTCCACTTT
-	-	TRBV21-1	TRBJ2-7	CASSGDRPCYEQYF	TGTGCCAGCTCCGGGGACAGACCTTGCTACGAGCAGTACTTC
once	-	TRBV10-3	TRBJ2-7	CAISESVRVGYEQYF	TGTGCCATCAGTGAGTCGGTCAGGGTCGGCTACGAGCAGTACTTC
few	-	TRBV28	TRBJ1-2	CASGQLYGYTF	TGTGCCAGCGGTCAACTTTATGGCTACACCTTC
-	-	TRBV2	TRBJ2-6	CASADFSGANVLTF	TGTGCCAGCGCTGACTTTTCTGGGGCCAACGTCCTGACTTTC
-	-	TRBV6-1	TRBJ2-1	CASSEVPLEQFF	TGTGCCAGCAGTGAAGTCCCACTAGAACAGTTCTTC
once	TRBD2	TRBV28	TRBJ2-7	CASSLVTSGMDYEQYF	TGTGCCAGCAGTCTAGTTACTAGCGGGATGGACTACGAGCAGTACTTC
-	-	TRBV21-1	TRBJ2-7	CASSIDYLPSYEQYF	TGTGCCAGCAGCATCGACTATCTTCCCTCCTACGAGCAGTACTTC
-	-	TRBV29-1	TRBJ1-1	CSVEEGWYTEAFF	TGCAGCGTTGAGGAGGGATGGTACACTGAAGCTTTCTTT
-	-	TRBV2	TRBJ1-5	CASSPGIRNQPQHF	TGTGCCAGCAGTCCCGGGATTCGAAATCAGCCCCAGCATTTT
-	-	TRBV6-5	TRBJ1-6	CASTQGLHSPLHF	TGTGCCAGCACGCAGGGTTTACATTCACCCCTCCACTTT
-	-	TRBV7-9	TRBJ1-1	CASSLARAGPEAFF	TGTGCCAGCAGCTTAGCGCGCGCGGGACCTGAAGCTTTCTTT
-	TRBD1	TRBV30	TRBJ1-5	CAWQMGTGSNQPQHF	TGTGCCTGGCAGATGGGGACAGGCTCGAATCAGCCCCAGCATTTT
-	TRBD2	TRBV5-1	TRBJ2-7	CASSLGLAGGRAYEQYF	TGCGCCAGCAGCTTAGGACTAGCGGGAGGTCGTGCCTACGAGCAGTACTTC
few	TRBD2	TRBV5-4	TRBJ2-2	CASVAGGSTGELFF	TGTGCCAGCGTGGCGGGAGGGAGCACCGGGGAGCTGTTTTTT